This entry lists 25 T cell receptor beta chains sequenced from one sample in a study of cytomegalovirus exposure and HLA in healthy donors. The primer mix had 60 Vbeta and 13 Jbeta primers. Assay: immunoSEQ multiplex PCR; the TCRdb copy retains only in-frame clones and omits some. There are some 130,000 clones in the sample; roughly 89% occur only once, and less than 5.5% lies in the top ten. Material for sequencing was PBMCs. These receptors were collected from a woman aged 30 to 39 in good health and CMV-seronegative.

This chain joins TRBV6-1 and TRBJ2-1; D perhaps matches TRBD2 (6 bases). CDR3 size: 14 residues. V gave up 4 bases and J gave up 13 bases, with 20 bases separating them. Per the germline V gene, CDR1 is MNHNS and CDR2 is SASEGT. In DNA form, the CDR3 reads TGTGCCAGCAGTGTAGGGCTAGCGTCAAGTTTACAGTTCTTC. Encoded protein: CASSVGLASSLQFF.

CDR3 nucleotides: TGTGCCAGTAGTTCGGACAGGGGGCACAATCAGCCCCAGCATTTT. Protein product: CASSSDRGHNQPQHF. The rearrangement links TRBV19 to TRBJ1-5, with 11 positions matching TRBD1. Germline CDR1 and CDR2: LNHDA and SQIVND (reference sequence). The J segment lost 3 bases and the V segment lost 5 bases, leaving 3 bases of the junction unmatched. The CDR3 runs to 15 residues. Combining the CDR3 with reference TRBV19 and TRBJ1-5 gives the whole variable domain DGGITQSPKYLFRKEGQNVTLSCEQNLNHDAMYWYRQDPGQGLRLIYYSQIVNDFQKGDIAEGYSVSREKKESFPLTVTSAQKNPTAFYLCASSSDRGHNQPQHFGDGTRLSIL.

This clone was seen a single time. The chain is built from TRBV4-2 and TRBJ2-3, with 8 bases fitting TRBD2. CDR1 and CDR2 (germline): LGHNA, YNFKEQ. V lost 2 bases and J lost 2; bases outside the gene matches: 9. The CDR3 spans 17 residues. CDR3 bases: TGTGCCAGCAGCCAACAGCCCAGCGGGAGTTTCACAGATACGCAGTATTTT. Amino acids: CASSQQPSGSFTDTQYF.

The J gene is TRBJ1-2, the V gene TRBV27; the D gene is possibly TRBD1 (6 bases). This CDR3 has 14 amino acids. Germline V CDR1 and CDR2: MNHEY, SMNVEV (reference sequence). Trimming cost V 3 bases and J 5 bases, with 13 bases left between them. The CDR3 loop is CASSFGGASYGYTF. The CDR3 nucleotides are TGTGCCAGCAGTTTTGGGGGGGCGTCTTATGGCTACACCTTC.

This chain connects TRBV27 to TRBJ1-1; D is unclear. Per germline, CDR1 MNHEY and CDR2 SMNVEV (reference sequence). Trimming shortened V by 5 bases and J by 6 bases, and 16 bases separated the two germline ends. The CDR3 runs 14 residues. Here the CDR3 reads CASSPLREVAEAFF. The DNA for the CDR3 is TGTGCCAGCAGTCCCTTGAGGGAGGTCGCTGAAGCTTTCTTT.

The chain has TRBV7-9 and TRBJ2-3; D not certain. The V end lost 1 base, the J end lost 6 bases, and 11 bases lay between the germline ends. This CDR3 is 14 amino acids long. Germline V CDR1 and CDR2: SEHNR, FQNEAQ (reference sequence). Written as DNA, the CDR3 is TGTGCCAGCAGCTTAGATAAGCCCTGGGATACGCAGTATTTT. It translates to CASSLDKPWDTQYF.

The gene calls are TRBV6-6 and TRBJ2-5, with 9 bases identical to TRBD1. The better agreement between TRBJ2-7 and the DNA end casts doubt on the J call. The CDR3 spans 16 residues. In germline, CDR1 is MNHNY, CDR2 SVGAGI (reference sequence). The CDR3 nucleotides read TGTGCCAGCAGCGGACCGGAGGGACAGGGCTCCTACGAGCAGTACTTC. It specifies CASSGPEGQGSYEQYF.

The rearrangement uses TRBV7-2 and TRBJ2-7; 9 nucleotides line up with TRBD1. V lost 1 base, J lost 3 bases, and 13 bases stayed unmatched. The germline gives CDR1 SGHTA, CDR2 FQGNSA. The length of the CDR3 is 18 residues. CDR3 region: CASSLEDRGPSWGYEQYF. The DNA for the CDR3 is TGTGCCAGCAGCTTAGAGGACAGGGGACCGTCTTGGGGCTACGAGCAGTACTTC.

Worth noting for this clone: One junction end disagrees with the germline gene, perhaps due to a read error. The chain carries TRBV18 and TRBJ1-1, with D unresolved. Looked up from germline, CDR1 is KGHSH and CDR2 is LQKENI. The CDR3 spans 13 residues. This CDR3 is CAGSLQTNTEAFF. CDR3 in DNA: TGTGCCGGCTCACTACAGACGAACACTGAAGCTTTCTTT. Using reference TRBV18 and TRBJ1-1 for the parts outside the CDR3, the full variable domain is NAGVMQNPRHLVRRRGQEARLRCSPMKGHSHVYWYRQLPEEGLKFMVYLQKENIIDESGMPKERFSAEFPKEGPSILRIQQVVRGDSAAYFCAGSLQTNTEAFFGQGTRLTVV.

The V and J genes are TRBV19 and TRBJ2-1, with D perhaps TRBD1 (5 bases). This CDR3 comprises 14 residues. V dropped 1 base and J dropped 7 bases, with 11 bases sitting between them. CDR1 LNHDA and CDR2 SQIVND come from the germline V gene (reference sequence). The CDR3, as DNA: TGTGCCAGTAGTATAGTGCCCAAGGGGAATGAGCAGTTCTTC. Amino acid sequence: CASSIVPKGNEQFF.

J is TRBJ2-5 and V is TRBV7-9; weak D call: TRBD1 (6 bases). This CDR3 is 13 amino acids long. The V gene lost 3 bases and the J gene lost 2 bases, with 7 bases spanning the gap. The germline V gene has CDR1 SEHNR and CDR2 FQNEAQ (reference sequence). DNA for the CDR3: TGTGCCAGCAGCTTTGGACAGCAAGAGACCCAGTACTTC. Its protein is CASSFGQQETQYF. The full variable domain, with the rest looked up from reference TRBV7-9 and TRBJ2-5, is DTGVSQNPRHKITKRGQNVTFRCDPISEHNRLYWYRQTLGQGPEFLTYFQNEAQLEKSRLLSDRFSAERPKGSFSTLEIQRTEQGDSAMYLCASSFGQQETQYFGPGTRLLVL.

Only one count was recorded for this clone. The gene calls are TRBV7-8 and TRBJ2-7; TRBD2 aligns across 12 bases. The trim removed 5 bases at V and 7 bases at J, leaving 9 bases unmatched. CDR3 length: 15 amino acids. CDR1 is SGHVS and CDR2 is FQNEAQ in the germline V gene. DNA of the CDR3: TGTGCCAGCAGCCTAGTTCGGACTAGCGGGAATGAGCAGTACTTC. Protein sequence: CASSLVRTSGNEQYF.

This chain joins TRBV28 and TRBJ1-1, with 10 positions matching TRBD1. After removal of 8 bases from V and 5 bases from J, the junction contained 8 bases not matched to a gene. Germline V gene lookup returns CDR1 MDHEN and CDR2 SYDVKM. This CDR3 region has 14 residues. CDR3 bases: TGTGCCAGCGGAGACAGGGGGCGCGAGACTGAAGCTTTCTTT. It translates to CASGDRGRETEAFF. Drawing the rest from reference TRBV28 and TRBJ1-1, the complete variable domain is DVKVTQSSRYLVKRTGEKVFLECVQDMDHENMFWYRQDPGLGLRLIYFSYDVKMKEKGDIPEGYSVSREKKERFSLILESASTNQTSMYLCASGDRGRETEAFFGQGTRLTVV.

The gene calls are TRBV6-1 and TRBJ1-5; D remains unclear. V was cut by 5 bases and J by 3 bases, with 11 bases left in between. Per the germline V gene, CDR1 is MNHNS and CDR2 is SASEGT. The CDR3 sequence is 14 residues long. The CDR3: CASSLRGSNQPQHF. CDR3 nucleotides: TGTGCCAGCAGTCTTCGGGGTTCCAATCAGCCCCAGCATTTT.

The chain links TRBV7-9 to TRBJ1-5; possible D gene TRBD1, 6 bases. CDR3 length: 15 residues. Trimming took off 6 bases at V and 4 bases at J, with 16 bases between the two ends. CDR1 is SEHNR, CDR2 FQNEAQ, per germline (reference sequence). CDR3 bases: TGTGCCAGCAGTCTTCAGGGGCAGTGGAATCAGCCCCAGCATTTT. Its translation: CASSLQGQWNQPQHF.

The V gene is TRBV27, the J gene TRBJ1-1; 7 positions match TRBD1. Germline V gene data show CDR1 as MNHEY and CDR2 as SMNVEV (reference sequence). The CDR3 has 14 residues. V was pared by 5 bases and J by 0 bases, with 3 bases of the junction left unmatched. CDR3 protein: CASSTGQMNTEAFF. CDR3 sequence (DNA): TGTGCCAGCAGTACGGGACAGATGAACACTGAAGCTTTCTTT.

The CDR3 DNA follows: TGCGCCAGCAGCCCCGGACTAGCGGGAGTTGGCTCCTACGAGCAGTACTTC. This sequence encodes CASSPGLAGVGSYEQYF. The V call is TRBV4-3, the J call TRBJ2-7, with TRBD2 matching over 13 bases. Trimming took 4 bases from V and 0 from J; bases not matched to a gene: 6. The CDR3 runs 17 residues. Per the germline V gene, CDR1 is LGHNA and CDR2 is YSLEER.

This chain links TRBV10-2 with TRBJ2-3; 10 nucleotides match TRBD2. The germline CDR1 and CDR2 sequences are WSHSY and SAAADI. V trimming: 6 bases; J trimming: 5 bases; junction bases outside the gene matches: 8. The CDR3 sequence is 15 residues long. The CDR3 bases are TGCGCCAGCAGCGAGACCCTAGCGGGAGTAGATACGCAGTATTTT. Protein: CASSETLAGVDTQYF.

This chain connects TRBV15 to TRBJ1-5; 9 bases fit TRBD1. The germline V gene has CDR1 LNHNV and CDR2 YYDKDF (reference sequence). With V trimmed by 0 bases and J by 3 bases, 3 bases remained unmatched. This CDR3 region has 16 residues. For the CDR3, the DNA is TGTGCCACCAGCAGAGAAGACAGGGGGTTCAATCAGCCCCAGCATTTT. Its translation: CATSREDRGFNQPQHF.

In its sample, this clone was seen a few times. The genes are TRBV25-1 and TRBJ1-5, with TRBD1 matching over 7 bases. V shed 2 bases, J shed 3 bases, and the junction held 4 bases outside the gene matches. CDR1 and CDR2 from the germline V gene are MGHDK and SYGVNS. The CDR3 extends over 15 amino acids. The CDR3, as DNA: TGTGCCAGCAGTGAAGGGACAGAGTTCAATCAGCCCCAGCATTTT. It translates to CASSEGTEFNQPQHF.

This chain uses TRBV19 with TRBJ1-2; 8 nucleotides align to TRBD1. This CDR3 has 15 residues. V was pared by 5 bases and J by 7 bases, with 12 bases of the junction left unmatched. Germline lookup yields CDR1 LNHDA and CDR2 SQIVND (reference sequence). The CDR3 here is CASSLRQGRTGGYTF. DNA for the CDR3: TGTGCCAGTAGTCTCCGACAGGGGCGAACTGGTGGCTACACCTTC.

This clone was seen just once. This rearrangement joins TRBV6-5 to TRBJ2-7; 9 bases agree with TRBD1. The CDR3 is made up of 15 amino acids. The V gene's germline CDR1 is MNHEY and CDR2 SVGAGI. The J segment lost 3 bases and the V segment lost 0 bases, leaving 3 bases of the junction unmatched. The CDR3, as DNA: TGTGCCAGCAGTTACTCTCCGGGACAGGGCTACGAGCAGTACTTC. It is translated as CASSYSPGQGYEQYF.

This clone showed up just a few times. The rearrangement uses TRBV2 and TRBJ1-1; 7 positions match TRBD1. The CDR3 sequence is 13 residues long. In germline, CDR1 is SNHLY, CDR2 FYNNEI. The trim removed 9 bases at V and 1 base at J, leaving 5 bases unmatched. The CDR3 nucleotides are TGTGCCAGTGGACAGGTTGAGAACACTGAAGCTTTCTTT. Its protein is CASGQVENTEAFF.

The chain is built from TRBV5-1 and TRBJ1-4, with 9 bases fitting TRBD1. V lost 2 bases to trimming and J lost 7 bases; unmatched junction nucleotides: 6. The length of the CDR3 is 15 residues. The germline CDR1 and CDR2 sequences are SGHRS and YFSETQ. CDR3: CASSFYPGQGEKLFF. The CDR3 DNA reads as TGCGCCAGCAGCTTTTATCCGGGACAGGGTGAAAAACTGTTTTTT.

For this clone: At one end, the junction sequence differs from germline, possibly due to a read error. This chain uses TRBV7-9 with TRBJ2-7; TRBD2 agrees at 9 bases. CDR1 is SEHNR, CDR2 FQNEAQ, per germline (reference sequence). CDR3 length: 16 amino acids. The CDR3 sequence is CSSSSSPGLASYEQYF. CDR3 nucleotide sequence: TGTTCCAGCAGTTCGTCTCCGGGACTAGCCTCCTACGAGCAGTACTTC.